This TCR beta chain is drawn from a study of T-cell memory formation after mild COVID-19. Study-level results: CD8+ contracting clones occupied EMRA, while CD4+ ones occupied mainly CM and EM. The authors did not confirm SARS-CoV-2 specificity of second-wave clones peaking day 37.

Germline V CDR1 and CDR2: MNHEY, SMNVEV (reference sequence). The CDR3 runs to 15 residues. Trimming took 5 bases from V and 5 from J; bases not matched to a gene: 4. With constant-segment primers, 5'RACE yielded cDNA libraries of TCR alpha and TCR beta that carried sample barcodes and UMIs. TCRdb redid the calling of the 5' RACE reads with MiXCR, one entry per CDR3 protein. The sample comprises 360,000 or so distinct CDR3 sequences, approximately 27% of which are singletons, and around an eighth rests with the top ten. This clonotype was counted only a few times. Antigen specificity is unknown. This clonotype originated in an adult woman who had mild COVID-19 (a few samples of this study predate the infection). Cell type and time point are not known. The J gene is TRBJ2-5, the V gene TRBV27, with 14 nucleotides matching TRBD2. Sequenced input: PBMCs or a T cell subset sorted from them (not recorded which). The CDR3 bases are TGTGCCAGCAGTGCCGGGACTAGCGGGGGTGAGACCCAGTACTTC. It codes for CASSAGTSGGETQYF.